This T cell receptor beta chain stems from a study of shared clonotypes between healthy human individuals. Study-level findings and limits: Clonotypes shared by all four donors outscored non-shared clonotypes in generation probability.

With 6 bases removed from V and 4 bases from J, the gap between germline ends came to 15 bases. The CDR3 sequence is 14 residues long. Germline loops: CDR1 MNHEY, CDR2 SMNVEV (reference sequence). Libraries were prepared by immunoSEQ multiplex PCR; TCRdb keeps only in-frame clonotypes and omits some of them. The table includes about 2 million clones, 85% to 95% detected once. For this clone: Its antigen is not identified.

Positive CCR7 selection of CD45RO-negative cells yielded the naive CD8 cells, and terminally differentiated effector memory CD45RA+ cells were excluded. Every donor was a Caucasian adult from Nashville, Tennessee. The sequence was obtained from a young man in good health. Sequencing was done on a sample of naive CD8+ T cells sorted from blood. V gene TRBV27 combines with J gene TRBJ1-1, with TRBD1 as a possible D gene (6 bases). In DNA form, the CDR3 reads TGTGCCAGCAGGCCGTATACAGGGCCCACTGAAGCTTTCTTT. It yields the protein CASRPYTGPTEAFF.